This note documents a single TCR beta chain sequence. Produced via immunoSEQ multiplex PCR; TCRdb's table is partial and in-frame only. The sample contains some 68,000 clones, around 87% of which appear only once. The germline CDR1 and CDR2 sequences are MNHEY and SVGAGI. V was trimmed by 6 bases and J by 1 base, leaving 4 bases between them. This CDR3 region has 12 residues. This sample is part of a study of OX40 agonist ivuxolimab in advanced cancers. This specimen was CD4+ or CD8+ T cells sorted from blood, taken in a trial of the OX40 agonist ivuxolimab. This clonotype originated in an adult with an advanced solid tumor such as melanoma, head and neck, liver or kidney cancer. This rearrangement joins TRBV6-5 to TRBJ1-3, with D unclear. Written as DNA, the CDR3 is TGTGCCAGCAGGGAATCTGGAAACACCATATATTTT. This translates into CASRESGNTIYF.